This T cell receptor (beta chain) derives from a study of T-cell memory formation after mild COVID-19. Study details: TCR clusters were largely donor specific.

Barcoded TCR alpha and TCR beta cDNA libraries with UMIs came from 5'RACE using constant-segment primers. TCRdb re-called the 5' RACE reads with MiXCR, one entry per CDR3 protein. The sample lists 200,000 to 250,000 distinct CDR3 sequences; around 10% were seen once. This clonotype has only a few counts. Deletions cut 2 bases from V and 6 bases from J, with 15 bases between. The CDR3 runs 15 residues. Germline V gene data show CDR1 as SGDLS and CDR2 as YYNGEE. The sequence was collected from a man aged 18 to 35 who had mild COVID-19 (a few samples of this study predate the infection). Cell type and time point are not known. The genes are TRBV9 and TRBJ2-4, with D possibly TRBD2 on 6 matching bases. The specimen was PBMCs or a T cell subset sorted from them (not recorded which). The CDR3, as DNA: TGTGCCAGCAGCGTTGGAGGGCAGGCACTAAACATTCAGTACTTC. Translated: CASSVGGQALNIQYF.